The clone carrying this T cell receptor (beta chain) was seen only a few times. Its antigen remains unidentified. The data belong to a study of cytomegalovirus exposure and HLA in healthy donors. Study in general: Ancestry clustering placed about 80% of some 400 genotyped donors in the Caucasian-associated cluster.

The CDR3 is made up of 15 amino acids. Germline loops: CDR1 GTSNPN, CDR2 SVGIG (reference sequence). 60 Vbeta and 13 Jbeta primers were used in PCR. The protocol was immunoSEQ multiplex PCR, while the TCRdb copy is restricted to in-frame clones and leaves out a portion. The sample yields under 200,000 clones, 80% seen once. Notes on the study in general: Investigators reported approximately 170 TCR beta chains as tied to cytomegalovirus. There were some public TCRs occurring in many donors, but most TCR sequences were rare. The study assumed roughly uniform donor sequencing depth for presence/absence analyses.

The TCR comes from a man aged 30 to 39 in good health and CMV-seronegative. This chain connects TRBV30 to TRBJ2-5, with 9 nucleotides matching TRBD1. TRBJ2-7 explains the end of the DNA better; the J call may be wrong. The sample taken for sequencing was PBMCs. The CDR3 nucleotides are TGTGCCTGGAGGGCCCGGGACAGGGAAGGATACGAGCAGTACTTC. It translates to CAWRARDREGYEQYF.